What follows are 5 T cell receptor beta chains derived from one specimen sequenced in a study of blood T cell repertoires in COVID-19. Method: immunoSEQ multiplex PCR; TCRdb's copy keeps in-frame clones and lacks some. The sample has about 170,000 clones; about 80% are singletons. Sequences were obtained from peripheral blood. The receptors come from a human donor with acute or convalescent COVID-19. The donor label of this sample is uncertain.

This rearrangement joins TRBV6-6 to TRBJ2-3; D is perhaps TRBD2 (7 bases). V lost 8 bases to trimming and J lost 5 bases, with 17 bases between them. The CDR3 is 14 residues long. Germline assignment: CDR1 MNHNY and CDR2 SVGAGI (reference sequence). Here the CDR3 reads CASLLGGAQDTQYF. In DNA, the CDR3 is TGTGCCAGCCTGTTAGGGGGGGCCCAAGATACGCAGTATTTT.

This rearrangement joins TRBV21-1 to TRBJ2-7; the table calls TRBD1, which could not be checked here. TRBV21-1 is a documented pseudogene. CDR3 length: 16 residues. The CDR3 spells CASSRPTGQGTYEQYF. The CDR3 bases are TGTGCCAGCAGCAGGCCCACGGGACAGGGAACCTACGAGCAGTACTTC.

The CDR3 DNA reads TGCAGCGTGAGGACAGGAATGAACACTGAAGCTTTCTTT. Translating gives CSVRTGMNTEAFF. This chain connects TRBV29-1 to TRBJ1-1; 7 bases are a match to TRBD1. CDR3 length: 13 residues. Per germline, CDR1 SQVTM and CDR2 ANQGSEA. With V trimmed by 6 bases and J by 0 bases, 4 bases remained unmatched.

Only one count was recorded for this clone. This rearrangement joins TRBV2 to TRBJ1-2; TRBD1 matches 9 bases. V dropped 5 bases and J dropped 5; count of bases not matched to a gene: 3. The germline gives CDR1 SNHLY, CDR2 FYNNEI. CDR3 length: 13 amino acids. CDR3 sequence reads: CASSLDRGYGYTF. CDR3 nucleotide sequence: TGTGCCAGCAGTCTGGACAGGGGTTATGGCTACACCTTC.

This sequence joins TRBV29-1 and TRBJ1-1; D might be TRBD1 (6 bases). V lost 7 bases and J lost 0, with 12 bases in between. The germline V gene encodes CDR1 SQVTM and CDR2 ANQGSEA. The CDR3 is 13 residues long. In nucleotides, the CDR3 is TGCAGCGGCACCGACAGGCTGAACACTGAAGCTTTCTTT. Translation: CSGTDRLNTEAFF.